Listed below are T cell receptor beta chains from one sample, sequenced in a study of shared clonotypes between healthy human individuals. Sequencing used immunoSEQ multiplex PCR; TCRdb keeps in-frame clones, though not all of them. The table shows around 1.4 million clones, with approximately 98.5% occurring only once. Sequenced input: naive CD4+ T cells sorted from blood. These receptors came from a man aged 30 to 39 in good health. CDR3s leave out the opening cysteine and the closing phenylalanine or tryptophan.

v_gene	j_gene	CDR3aa
TRBV2	TRBJ2-2	ASRLESTGELF
TRBV6-5	TRBJ1-1	ASNPPGNTEAF
TRBV7-9	TRBJ2-7	ASSRLDNLYEQY
TRBV5-1	TRBJ2-3	ASSLGLTDTQY
TRBV7-8	TRBJ2-7	ASSLQRYSYEQY
TRBV15	TRBJ2-7	ATSRDMPYSYEQY
TRBV18	TRBJ1-4	ASSTLQGTEKLF
TRBV5-4	TRBJ2-7	ASSLNPGLAGVEQY
TRBV19	TRBJ2-7	ASSIRTSGMGEQY
TRBV11-3	TRBJ2-7	ASSSPWDREQY